Presented here are 10 T cell receptor beta chains from one specimen sequenced in a study of shared clonotypes between healthy human individuals. Naive CD8 cells lacked CD45RO and underwent positive selection for CCR7, leaving out terminally differentiated effector memory CD45RA+ cells. Method: immunoSEQ multiplex PCR; TCRdb's copy keeps in-frame clones and lacks some. The data show 1.5 million to 2.5 million clones, with over 85% seen just once and around 1.2% held by the top ten. Source material: naive CD8+ T cells sorted from blood. These receptors originate from a man younger than 35 in good health.

The rearrangement links TRBV5-8 to TRBJ1-2; D ambiguous. Trimming took off 2 bases at V and 4 bases at J, with 12 bases between the two ends. The CDR3 consists of 14 residues. Germline V gene lookup returns CDR1 SGHTS and CDR2 YDEGEE. The CDR3: CASSFLLDFYGYTF. CDR3 sequence (DNA): TGTGCCAGCAGCTTTCTACTGGATTTCTATGGCTACACCTTC.

This clone was recorded only once. The same CDR3 can be traced to other DNA sequences in this sample. This chain connects TRBV13 to TRBJ2-7; TRBD1 might be the D (6 bases). Trimming left V 2 bases short and J 0 bases short, with 11 bases between. CDR1 and CDR2 from the germline V gene are PRHDT and FYEKMQ (reference sequence). The CDR3 extends over 15 amino acids. The CDR3 protein is CASSLSPDSSYEQYF. The CDR3 DNA follows: TGTGCCAGCAGCTTATCTCCGGACAGCTCCTACGAGCAGTACTTC.

The chain carries TRBV7-2 and TRBJ1-1; D is possibly TRBD1 (5 bases). Germline V lookup: CDR1 SGHTA, CDR2 FQGNSA. V dropped 5 bases and J dropped 6 bases, with 13 bases sitting between them. CDR3 length: 13 amino acids. The CDR3 spells CASSRPRDPEAFF. In DNA form, the CDR3 reads TGTGCCAGCAGCAGGCCCAGGGACCCTGAAGCTTTCTTT. The full variable domain, in which reference TRBV7-2 and TRBJ1-1 provide the parts outside the CDR3, is GAGVSQSPSNKVTEKGKDVELRCDPISGHTALYWYRQSLGQGLEFLIYFQGNSAPDKSGLPSDRFSAERTGGSVSTLTIQRTQQEDSAVYLCASSRPRDPEAFFGQGTRLTVV.

The chain links TRBV27 to TRBJ2-1, with D tentatively TRBD2 (6 bases). V lost 7 bases to trimming and J lost 1 base, with 14 bases between them. The germline CDR1 and CDR2 sequences are MNHEY and SMNVEV (reference sequence). This CDR3 region has 15 residues. The CDR3 nucleotides read TGTGCCAGCAAAACGGCGGGACCTTCCTACAATGAGCAGTTCTTC. Its protein product is CASKTAGPSYNEQFF.

The chain is built from TRBV28 and TRBJ2-7, with D unresolved. Germline V CDR1 and CDR2: MDHEN, SYDVKM. The germline V and J ends were trimmed by 5 bases and 0 bases, with 11 bases remaining between them. The CDR3 sequence is 14 residues long. The CDR3 nucleotides are TGTGCCAGCAGTGAACTGATCAGCTCCTACGAGCAGTACTTC. It specifies CASSELISSYEQYF.

The CDR3: CASSSRQGADHEQYF. CDR3 in DNA: TGTGCCAGCAGCTCCCGACAGGGGGCGGACCACGAGCAGTACTTC. The chain couples TRBV7-9 to TRBJ2-7; 10 positions match TRBD1. With V trimmed by 4 bases and J by 5 bases, 8 bases remained unmatched. The germline CDR1 and CDR2 sequences are SEHNR and FQNEAQ (reference sequence). The CDR3 is made up of 15 amino acids.

The chain has TRBV4-2 and TRBJ2-7, with 7 bases lining up with TRBD2. CDR1 is LGHNA, CDR2 YNFKEQ, per germline. The CDR3 totals 15 residues. The J segment lost 2 bases and the V segment lost 0 bases, leaving 4 bases of the junction unmatched. The CDR3 protein is CASSQDLGTTYEQYF. As DNA, the CDR3 is TGTGCCAGCAGCCAAGATCTTGGGACTACCTACGAGCAGTACTTC.

The CDR3 bases are TGTGCCAGCAGTACAGATTACCTGGATGAAAAACTGTTTTTT. Its translation: CASSTDYLDEKLFF. The rearrangement links TRBV6-4 to TRBJ1-4; no clear D gene. There are 14 residues in the CDR3. V lost 5 bases and J lost 6, with 13 bases in between. CDR1 is MRHNA, CDR2 SNTAGT, per germline.

About this clone itself: Other DNA sequences in this sample translate to the same CDR3. This sequence joins TRBV29-1 and TRBJ2-7; D may correspond to TRBD1 or TRBD2 (5 bases each). Trimming shortened V by 3 bases and J by 2 bases, and 11 bases separated the two germline ends. CDR1 and CDR2 from the germline V gene are SQVTM and ANQGSEA. CDR3 length: 13 amino acids. CDR3 in amino acids: CSVDFGDAYEQYF. For the CDR3, the DNA is TGCAGCGTTGATTTTGGGGACGCCTACGAGCAGTACTTC.

The V gene is TRBV27, the J gene TRBJ2-1; TRBD2 agrees at 13 bases. The trim removed 4 bases at V and 5 bases at J, leaving 5 bases unmatched. The CDR3 runs 16 residues. Per germline, CDR1 MNHEY and CDR2 SMNVEV (reference sequence). As DNA, the CDR3 is TGTGCCAGCAGTTCCGGGACTAGCGGGACTCACAATGAGCAGTTCTTC. Its translation is CASSSGTSGTHNEQFF.